The sequence of this T cell receptor (beta chain) was determined in a study of OX40 agonist ivuxolimab in advanced cancers. Study-wide findings and caveats: The study observed clonal expansion of CD4+ and CD8+ blood T cells by week 6 at 0.1 to 3.0 mg/kg.

The CDR3 is 15 residues long. V was clipped by 4 bases and J by 4 bases, with 15 bases between them. Germline assignment: CDR1 MNHNY and CDR2 SVGAGI (reference sequence). This table comes from immunoSEQ multiplex PCR, and its TCRdb copy is limited to in-frame clones, with some not included. The repertoire holds about 40,000 clones, around 87% seen once, with 3.5% to 4% in the top ten. A single count supports this clone. The antigen remains unidentified. The source material was CD4+ or CD8+ T cells sorted from blood, sampled in a trial of the OX40 agonist ivuxolimab. This receptor was identified in an adult with an advanced solid tumor such as melanoma, head and neck, liver or kidney cancer. The chain couples TRBV6-6 to TRBJ2-3; no firm D call. This CDR3 is CASSFSSPLADTQYF. The CDR3 region has the DNA TGTGCCAGCAGTTTTTCGTCCCCCTTGGCAGATACGCAGTATTTT.